This note documents a single T cell receptor (beta chain) sequence. One end of the junction is discordant with germline, which a read error may explain. Unsorted whole blood yielded the blood RNA, and germline DNA was also extracted. The entry originates in a study of tumor-infiltrating lymphocytes in primary liver carcinoma. This CDR3 has 15 amino acids. From germline, CDR1 is SGHAT and CDR2 FQNNGV. Constant-region priming of roughly 0.45 ug total RNA yielded TCR beta cDNA. TCR beta libraries came from three nested multiplex PCR rounds using slightly modified ARM-PCR. Rounds one and two of PCR, each of approximately 11 cycles, were primed with TRBV1-TRBV30 forward primers and a C-beta reverse primer. Each CDR3 protein is one row after TCRdb ran MiXCR on the multiplex PCR reads. The sample contains fewer than 350,000 distinct CDR3 sequences, about two thirds of which appear only once.

The chain uses TRBV11-2 and TRBJ2-1; D is uncertain. The sample consisted of peripheral blood. The clonotype comes from a man between 35 and 55 years old with primary liver carcinoma and hepatitis B virus infection. The CDR3 region has the DNA TGTGTCAGCAGCTCAATGGACCAGCAGTACAATGAGCAGTTCTTC. This translates into CVSSSMDQQYNEQFF. The full variable domain, its missing parts supplied by reference TRBV11-2 and TRBJ2-1, is EAGVAQSPRYKIIEKRQSVAFWCNPISGHATLYWYQQILGQGPKLLIQFQNNGVVDDSQLPKDRFSAERLKGVDSTLKIQPAKLEDSAVYLCVSSSMDQQYNEQFFGPGTRLTVL.